A selection of T cell receptor beta chains follows, all from one sample in a study of response to subunit inactivated influenza vaccine. A single record per CDR3 protein comes from TCRdb applying MiXCR to the RT-PCR reads. The sample has 450,000 to 700,000 distinct CDR3 sequences; approximately 15% are singletons. This material consisted of PBMCs from blood, taken roughly 12 days after vaccination. The source is a man over 45 who received an inactivated influenza vaccine. The CDR3 runs from the conserved cysteine through the conserved F or W. The D gene is left open where the match is weak. A row's size may be missing; if present it is once, few, many or a size class.

clone size,J gene,D gene,V gene,CDR3 DNA,CDR3 protein
-,TRBJ2-7,TRBD2,TRBV4-2,TGTGCCAGCAGCCAAGTTGGGCGGGAGGGCGTGTACTTC,CASSQVGREGVYF
many,TRBJ1-2,-,TRBV6-5,TGTGCCACCCGTGTTGGGGGGTATGGCTACACCTTC,CATRVGGYGYTF
few,TRBJ1-5,TRBD1,TRBV28,TGTGCCAGCAGTTGGGGACAGTCCAGCAATCAGCCCCAGCATTTT,CASSWGQSSNQPQHF
-,TRBJ1-4,-,TRBV4-3,TGCGCCAGCAGCCATGAACAGGGCGCAACTAATGAAAAACTGTTTTTT,CASSHEQGATNEKLFF
few,TRBJ1-5,TRBD1,TRBV12-3/TRBV12-4,TGTGCCAGCAGTTTTGGGACAGGGAGCAATCAGCCCCAGCATTTT,CASSFGTGSNQPQHF
-,TRBJ1-6,-,TRBV7-8,TGTGCCAGCAGCTTAGAAGGAGGGTTGAATTCACCCCTCCACTTT,CASSLEGGLNSPLHF
few,TRBJ2-5,-,TRBV7-9,TGTGCCAGCAGCTCCTTTGAAGAGACCCAGTACTTC,CASSSFEETQYF
few,TRBJ2-2,-,TRBV29-1,TGCAGCGTTGCTCGGACATCGAACACCGGGGAGCTGTTTTTT,CSVARTSNTGELFF
-,TRBJ2-2,TRBD2,TRBV10-3,TGTGCCATCGCAGCTCTAGCGGGAGAAACCGGGGAGCTGTTTTTT,CAIAALAGETGELFF
few,TRBJ2-1,-,TRBV20-1,TGCAGTGCTAGTGGTCTCTCCTTCAGGGAAAACAATGAGCAGTTCTTC,CSASGLSFRENNEQFF
-,TRBJ2-7,TRBD2,TRBV20-1,TGCAGTGCGAGCTTAAGCGGGAGGGCGGTGGGTGAGCAGTACTTC,CSASLSGRAVGEQYF
many,TRBJ2-7,-,TRBV18,TGTGCCAGCTCGCCGGGGACGGTTGACTACGAGCAGTACTTC,CASSPGTVDYEQYF
few,TRBJ2-3,TRBD2,TRBV10-3,TGTGCCATCAGTGAGGGGACTAGCGGGAGGCTGACAGATACGCAGTATTTT,CAISEGTSGRLTDTQYF
few,TRBJ2-1,TRBD2,TRBV3-1,TGTGCCAGCAGCACCACTAGCGGGACTAGGAATGAGCAGTTCTTC,CASSTTSGTRNEQFF
many,TRBJ1-5,-,TRBV12-3/TRBV12-4,TGTGCCAGCAGTTTAACGAGGGGGCCCCAGCATTTT,CASSLTRGPQHF
few,TRBJ1-2,-,TRBV28,TGTGCCAGCAGTTGGGGTAGGGGTGTAGGCTACACCTTC,CASSWGRGVGYTF
few,TRBJ1-1,-,TRBV7-2,TGTGCCAGCAGCTCCGAGGTCAGGGTGAGTGAAGCTTTCTTT,CASSSEVRVSEAFF
-,TRBJ2-7,-,TRBV7-9,TGTGCCAGCAGCCCCAGGGGTCATCCGGACGAGCAGTACTTC,CASSPRGHPDEQYF
-,TRBJ2-5,-,TRBV20-1,TGCAGCCCGCTAGAGACAACTCAAGAGACCCAGTACTTC,CSPLETTQETQYF
-,TRBJ2-3,-,TRBV4-1,TGCGCCAGCAGTCCCGGGGGGACAGTAAGCACAGATACGCAGTATTTT,CASSPGGTVSTDTQYF
few,TRBJ1-5,-,TRBV4-1,TGCGCCAGCAGCCCGGCCGGGACAATTCAGCCCCAGCATTTT,CASSPAGTIQPQHF
few,TRBJ2-1,TRBD1,TRBV4-3,TGCGCCAGCAGCCGGACGGACAGGGGTGAGCAGTTCTTC,CASSRTDRGEQFF